The table lists the clone carrying this T cell receptor (beta chain) with a few counts. The data are from a study of blood T cell repertoires in COVID-19. At the level of the study: The study drew acute and convalescent COVID-19 samples from the United States, Italy and Spain. Sample material is recorded as cDNA or gDNA derived from T cells, B-cell-depleted T cells, or PBMCs.

Original processing methods: Reference gene primer amplification gave nucleated cell count estimates. This table comes from immunoSEQ multiplex PCR, and its TCRdb copy is limited to in-frame clones, with some not included. V and J calls and clone size come straight from that table; D and trimming were deduced from the DNA. The sample includes some 300,000 clones, about 87% seen only once; the top ten take roughly 1.3%. The receptor was derived from a man between 65 and 80 years old with acute or convalescent COVID-19. The sample consisted of peripheral blood.

This CDR3 reads CASSLDRPNTEAFF. In nucleotides, the CDR3 is TGCGCCAGCAGCTTGGACAGGCCGAACACTGAAGCTTTCTTT. The gene calls are TRBV5-1 and TRBJ1-1, with a tentative D call TRBD1 (5 bases). The germline V gene has CDR1 SGHRS and CDR2 YFSETQ. The CDR3 runs 14 residues. Trimming removed 0 bases at V and 1 base at J, with 7 bases between.